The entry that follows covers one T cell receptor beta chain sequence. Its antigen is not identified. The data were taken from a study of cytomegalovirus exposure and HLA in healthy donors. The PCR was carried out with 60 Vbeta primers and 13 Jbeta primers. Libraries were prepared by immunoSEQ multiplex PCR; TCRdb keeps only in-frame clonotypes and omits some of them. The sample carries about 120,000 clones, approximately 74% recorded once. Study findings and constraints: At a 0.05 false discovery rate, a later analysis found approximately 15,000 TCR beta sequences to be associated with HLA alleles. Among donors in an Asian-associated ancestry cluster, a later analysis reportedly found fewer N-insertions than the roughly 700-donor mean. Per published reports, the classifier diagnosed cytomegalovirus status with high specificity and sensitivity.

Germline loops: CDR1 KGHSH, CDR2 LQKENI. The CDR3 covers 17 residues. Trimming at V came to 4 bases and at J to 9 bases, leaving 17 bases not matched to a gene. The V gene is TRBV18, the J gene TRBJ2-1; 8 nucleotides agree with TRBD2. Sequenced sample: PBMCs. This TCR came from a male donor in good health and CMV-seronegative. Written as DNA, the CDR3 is TGTGCCAGCTCACTCCGACTTGGGCCAGCGGGGGACCCTGAGCAGTTCTTC. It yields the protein CASSLRLGPAGDPEQFF. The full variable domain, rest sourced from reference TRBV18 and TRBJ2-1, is NAGVMQNPRHLVRRRGQEARLRCSPMKGHSHVYWYRQLPEEGLKFMVYLQKENIIDESGMPKERFSAEFPKEGPSILRIQQVVRGDSAAYFCASSLRLGPAGDPEQFFGPGTRLTVL.